This T cell receptor beta chain derives from a study of blood T cell repertoires in COVID-19. Study-wide background: There were acute and convalescent COVID-19 samples, and they came from the United States, Italy and Spain. Sample material is recorded as cDNA or gDNA derived from T cells, B-cell-depleted T cells, or PBMCs.

V shed 10 bases and J 5 bases; nucleotides not matched to a gene: 12. There are 14 residues in the CDR3. In germline, CDR1 is ENHRY, CDR2 SYGVKD. In the original workflow: Nucleated cell number was recorded as an estimate derived from reference gene primer amplification. Data came from immunoSEQ multiplex PCR; TCRdb stores just in-frame clones and leaves some out. That table furnishes V, J and clone size, whereas the DNA furnished D and trimming. The table includes about 42,000 clones, about 86% detected once. The receptor was derived from a man between 65 and 85 years old with acute or convalescent COVID-19. V is TRBV10-3 and J is TRBJ2-5; 8 nucleotides align to TRBD1. Input material: peripheral blood. The CDR3 bases are TGTGCCACCAGAGATGGACAGGGAAGGGAGACCCAGTACTTC. This sequence encodes CATRDGQGRETQYF.